This is a list of T cell receptor beta chains from one sample in a study of blood T cell repertoires in COVID-19. Method: immunoSEQ multiplex PCR; TCRdb's copy keeps in-frame clones and lacks some. The table records over 150,000 clones, roughly 83% of them present only once. Sequenced input: peripheral blood. These receptors all come from a woman aged 60-75 years with acute or convalescent COVID-19. Each CDR3 is given with its conserved first and last residue. D genes are given only for firm matches. Size values are once, few and many counts, or a class for expanded clones, and some rows have none.

>.|TRBV6-5|TRBJ1-1|.
TGTGCCAGCAGTACCACAGGGAACACTGAAGCTTTCTTT
CASSTTGNTEAFF
>TRBD1|TRBV5-1|TRBJ1-3|.
TGCGCCAGCAGCTTGGAAGGACAGGGTAATGGAAACACCATATATTTT
CASSLEGQGNGNTIYF
>TRBD1|TRBV7-8|TRBJ1-2|.
TGTGCCAGCAGCATCAGGGGGCAGGGCTATGGCTACACCTTC
CASSIRGQGYGYTF
>.|TRBV30|TRBJ1-2|.
TGTGCCTGGTATAGACAGGCGGTCTCTAACTATGGCTACACCTTC
CAWYRQAVSNYGYTF
>.|TRBV19|TRBJ1-5|.
TGTGCCAGTACCCCCCTGGGGAGGGCCCTAGGGAGCAATCAGCCCCAGCATTTT
CASTPLGRALGSNQPQHF
>.|TRBV7-8|TRBJ2-5|.
TGTGCCAGCAGCTTAGCGACTTCTCGATGGGAGACCCAGTACTTC
CASSLATSRWETQYF
>.|TRBV9|TRBJ1-6|.
TGTGCCAGCAGCGGGGGGGGTAATTCACCCCTCCACTTT
CASSGGGNSPLHF
>TRBD1|TRBV5-8|TRBJ2-2|.
TGTGCCAGCAGCCTTTGGACAGGGGTAGCCGGGGAGCTGTTTTTT
CASSLWTGVAGELFF
>.|TRBV7-9|TRBJ1-1|once
TGTGCCAGCGGGGCCGGGGGGGCGTTCGCTGAAGCTTTCTTT
CASGAGGAFAEAFF
>.|TRBV5-4|TRBJ1-4|.
TGTGCCAGCAGCGGCCCGGGGTCGCTAGACGAAAAACTGTTTTTT
CASSGPGSLDEKLFF
>TRBD2|TRBV10-3|TRBJ2-3|.
TGTGCCATGCGACTGGGGGGGAGCACAGATACGCAGTATTTT
CAMRLGGSTDTQYF
>.|TRBV6-1|TRBJ1-5|.
TGTGCCAGCAGTGAAGGCCCCCCCACAGGCCTATCGAATCAGCCCCAGCATTTT
CASSEGPPTGLSNQPQHF
>.|TRBV2|TRBJ1-2|.
TGTGCCAGCAGTGCAGAGACTGACCTTTATGGCTACACCTTC
CASSAETDLYGYTF
>TRBD1|TRBV30|TRBJ1-6|.
TGTGCCTGGAGCGTACAGGGGCGGGGTAATTCACCCCTCCACTTT
CAWSVQGRGNSPLHF
>TRBD1|TRBV6-6|TRBJ1-5|.
TGTGCCAGCAGTCAGGACAGGGGCCTACCTTATAGCAATCAGCCCCAGCATTTT
CASSQDRGLPYSNQPQHF
>TRBD2|TRBV29-1|TRBJ2-7|.
TGCAGCGCCAGCCTGGGACTAGCGGGGGGCGAGCAGTACTTC
CSASLGLAGGEQYF
>.|TRBV15|TRBJ1-5|.
TGTGCCACCAGCAGGAGAGGGAATCAGCCCCAGCATTTT
CATSRRGNQPQHF
>.|TRBV19|TRBJ1-1|.
TGTGCCAGTAGTATAGATCTTTGGGCAGGGTCGGGCACTGAAGCTTTCTTT
CASSIDLWAGSGTEAFF
>.|TRBV5-1|TRBJ1-2|.
TGCGCCAGCAGCTCTGGGGGGATTAAGGATGGCTACACCTTC
CASSSGGIKDGYTF
>TRBD1|TRBV4-2|TRBJ2-5|.
TGTGCCAGCAGCCAACAACAGGGGAACCAAGAGACCCAGTACTTC
CASSQQQGNQETQYF
>.|TRBV15|TRBJ1-1|.
TGTGCCACCAGCAGGTTGGGGCGGGGGGATGCTGAAGCTTTCTTT
CATSRLGRGDAEAFF
>.|TRBV5-1|TRBJ1-1|.
TGCGCCAGCAGCCTACAGCCCTCCCCGAACACTGAAGCTTTCTTT
CASSLQPSPNTEAFF
>TRBD1|TRBV6-2/TRBV6-3|TRBJ1-5|.
TGTGCCAGCAGTCACCACGACAGGGCGGGGAATCAGCCCCAGCATTTT
CASSHHDRAGNQPQHF
>.|TRBV14|TRBJ1-3|.
TGTGCCAGCAGCCGACAGGTTACGTCCGGAAACACCATATATTTT
CASSRQVTSGNTIYF
>TRBD2|TRBV3-1/TRBV3-2|TRBJ2-3|.
TGTGCCAGCAGCCTCATCGGGGGTAGCGGGATCGATACGCAGTATTTT
CASSLIGGSGIDTQYF
>.|TRBV12-3/TRBV12-4|TRBJ1-1|.
TGTGCCAGCAGTACCCAATCCGGTTGGGCTTTCTTT
CASSTQSGWAFF
>.|TRBV7-2|TRBJ2-3|.
TGTGCCAGCAGCGATACTCTAGCAGCGCAGTATTTT
CASSDTLAAQYF
>.|TRBV29-1|TRBJ1-5|.
TGCAGCGTTGGATCCAGTCAGCCCCAGCATTTT
CSVGSSQPQHF
>.|TRBV28|TRBJ1-2|.
TGTGCCAGCGACGGGGATAACTATGGCTACACCTTC
CASDGDNYGYTF
>.|TRBV14|TRBJ1-1|once
TGTGCCAGCAGCCCAGTCTTTGAAGCTTTCTTT
CASSPVFEAFF
>TRBD1|TRBV24-1|TRBJ2-1|.
TGTGCCACCAGTGGAGACAGGGGCCCTAGCTCCTACAATGAGCAGTTCTTC
CATSGDRGPSSYNEQFF
>.|TRBV6-1|TRBJ1-5|.
TGTGCCAGCAGTGAACAGATCAATCAGCCCCAGCATTTT
CASSEQINQPQHF
>TRBD1|TRBV9|TRBJ1-1|.
TGTGCCAGCAGCGTTTCGACAGGGCTTCGCACTGAAGCTTTCTTT
CASSVSTGLRTEAFF
>TRBD2|TRBV18|TRBJ2-1|few
TGTGCCAGCTCACCACCGAGCCAGCCGGGGGGGCTGTTCTTC
CASSPPSQPGGLFF
>.|TRBV7-9|TRBJ1-4|.
TGTGCCAGCAGCTTAGGATTGGGGGCGGACGAAAAACTGTTTTTT
CASSLGLGADEKLFF
>.|TRBV27|TRBJ2-3|once
TGTGCCAGCAGTCCCTTCACAGGAACTAGCACAGATACGCAGTATTTT
CASSPFTGTSTDTQYF
>TRBD1|TRBV5-8|TRBJ2-7|.
TGTGCCAGCAGCCTGGGTCTTTGGACAGGGCCCGGAGAGCAGTACTTC
CASSLGLWTGPGEQYF
>.|TRBV10-3|TRBJ1-2|.
TGTGCCACTTCCGACGAAGGGGACTATGGCTACACCTTC
CATSDEGDYGYTF
>.|TRBV18|TRBJ2-5|.
TGTGCCAGCTCACCCAATTCGCGGGAGACCCAGTACTTC
CASSPNSRETQYF
>.|TRBV7-9|TRBJ1-2|.
TGTGCCAGCTTCTTACAGGGTTTGAAAGGCTACACCTTC
CASFLQGLKGYTF